Each of the 11 T cell receptor beta chains below was sequenced from the same sample in a study of blood T cells in healthy people across ages. Sample-barcoded 5' priming and a J-beta primer mix drove a second PCR of about 6 to 12 cycles. MiXCR, run by TCRdb on the 5' RACE reads, gives a single entry per CDR3 protein. Of some 690,000 distinct CDR3 sequences listed, 22% are singletons. The sequenced sample was blood. These receptors were taken from a man aged 65 to 85 in good health.

The chain combines TRBV7-2 with TRBJ1-4; a weak D match, TRBD1 (5 bases). The CDR3 spans 14 residues. The ends were cut back, 5 bases at V and 2 bases at J, with 9 bases in the middle. Germline values: CDR1 SGHTA, CDR2 FQGNSA. The CDR3: CASSLQVTNEKLFF. The DNA of the CDR3 is TGTGCCAGCAGCCTACAGGTTACTAATGAAAAACTGTTTTTT.

In this sample, this clonotype turned up a few times. The CDR3 loop reads CSAQLMTGMDEQFF. Written as DNA, the CDR3 is TGCAGCGCCCAGCTGATGACAGGGATGGATGAGCAGTTCTTC. V usage is TRBV29-1 and J usage is TRBJ2-5, with TRBD1 matching 7 bases. The J call is uncertain, as TRBJ2-1 better fits the DNA end. This CDR3 comprises 14 residues. Germline assignment: CDR1 SQVTM and CDR2 ANQGSEA.

V and J are TRBV12-3 or TRBV12-4 and TRBJ2-3, with D hard to call. The CDR3 has 13 amino acids. The V end was cut by 3 bases, the J end by 2 bases, with 6 bases between. The CDR3 sequence is CASSFQATDTQYF. The CDR3 nucleotides are TGTGCCAGCAGTTTCCAGGCCACAGATACGCAGTATTTT.

The rearrangement joins TRBV3-1 to TRBJ2-5; D is ambiguous. Trimming stripped 4 bases from V and 4 bases from J, with 10 bases between. Looked up from germline, CDR1 is LGHDT and CDR2 is YNNKEL (reference sequence). The CDR3 length is 13 residues. This chain's CDR3 is CASSRSKGETQYF. DNA of the CDR3: TGTGCCAGCAGCCGATCAAAAGGAGAGACCCAGTACTTC.

Of note for this clonotype: At one end the junction does not follow the germline gene, possibly because of a read error. The gene calls are TRBV7-7 and TRBJ2-1, with 8 bases that match TRBD2. The CDR3 consists of 14 residues. Germline loops: CDR1 SSHAT, CDR2 FNYEAQ (reference sequence). CDR3 region: CASSLEREYSEQFF. The CDR3 coding sequence is TGTGCCAGCAGCTTGGAGCGGGAGTACAGTGAGCAGTTCTTC.

There are a few counts of this clonotype. The V call is TRBV6-5, the J call TRBJ1-6, with D possibly matching TRBD1 (6 bases). Germline V gene sequence: CDR1 MNHEY, CDR2 SVGAGI. V was cut by 6 bases and J by 4 bases, with 10 bases left in between. CDR3 length: 14 residues. CDR3 loop: CASRERGYNSPLHF. CDR3 in DNA: TGTGCCAGCAGAGAGAGGGGGTATAATTCACCCCTCCACTTT.

Only a few counts were recorded for this clonotype. This sequence joins TRBV5-1 and TRBJ2-1, with TRBD2 matching over 11 bases. The CDR3 consists of 17 residues. J gave up 2 bases and V 3 bases, and 7 bases lay outside the gene matches. Looked up from germline, CDR1 is SGHRS and CDR2 is YFSETQ. CDR3 loop: CASSSQVAGGAYNEQFF. The CDR3 bases are TGCGCCAGCAGCTCACAGGTAGCGGGGGGGGCCTACAATGAGCAGTTCTTC.

The V and J genes are TRBV5-1 and TRBJ2-1; 12 bases agree with TRBD1. Near its end, the DNA agrees better with TRBJ2-7, so the J call may be wrong. CDR1 is SGHRS and CDR2 is YFSETQ in the germline V gene. The CDR3 totals 16 residues. CDR3 loop: CASSLSPGTGGDEQYF. CDR3 DNA: TGCGCCAGCAGCTTGTCACCCGGGACAGGGGGCGACGAGCAGTACTTC.

The V gene is TRBV20-1, the J gene TRBJ2-7, with 10 bases identical to TRBD1. The V segment lost 3 bases and the J segment 6 bases; nucleotides outside the gene matches: 11. Germline V CDR1 and CDR2: DFQATT, SNEGSKA (reference sequence). The CDR3 totals 15 residues. CDR3 sequence reads: CSARVFGTGVGEQYF. The CDR3 nucleotides read TGCAGTGCTAGGGTGTTCGGGACAGGGGTAGGCGAGCAGTACTTC.

The V call is TRBV28, the J call TRBJ2-7; TRBD1 matches 8 bases. V dropped 1 base and J dropped 4; count of bases not matched to a gene: 9. Germline values: CDR1 MDHEN, CDR2 SYDVKM. This CDR3 is built from 16 residues. The CDR3 nucleotides are TGTGCCAGCAGTTTATACCGGACAGGGCCAAGGTACGAGCAGTACGTC. Encoded protein: CASSLYRTGPRYEQYV.

The sample holds a few counts of this clonotype. This chain uses TRBV10-3 with TRBJ1-2, with TRBD1 matching over 8 bases. The CDR3 has 16 residues. V shed 6 bases and J 4 bases; nucleotides not matched to a gene: 13. CDR1 is ENHRY and CDR2 is SYGVKD in the germline V gene. The CDR3 spells CAISSTQGAEVYGYTF. CDR3 sequence (DNA): TGTGCCATCAGCTCGACCCAGGGGGCCGAGGTCTATGGCTACACCTTC.